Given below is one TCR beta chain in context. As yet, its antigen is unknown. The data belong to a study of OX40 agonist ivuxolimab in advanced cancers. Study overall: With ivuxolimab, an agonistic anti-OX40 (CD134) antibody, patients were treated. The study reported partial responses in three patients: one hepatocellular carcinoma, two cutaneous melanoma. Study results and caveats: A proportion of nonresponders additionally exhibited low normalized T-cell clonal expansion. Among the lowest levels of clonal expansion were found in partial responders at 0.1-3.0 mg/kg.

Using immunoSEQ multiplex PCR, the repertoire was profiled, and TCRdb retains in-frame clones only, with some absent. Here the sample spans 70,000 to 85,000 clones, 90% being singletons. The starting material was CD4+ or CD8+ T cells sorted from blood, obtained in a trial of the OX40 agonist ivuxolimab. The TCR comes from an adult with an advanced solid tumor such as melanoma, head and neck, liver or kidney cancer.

The CDR3 DNA follows: TGTGCCTGGAGGGTAGCGGGAGAGTCCTACGAGCAGTACTTC. Its protein is CAWRVAGESYEQYF. The chain carries TRBV30 and TRBJ2-7; 9 bases line up with TRBD2. The J segment lost 1 base and the V segment lost 3 bases, leaving 4 bases of the junction unmatched. The CDR3 length is 14 residues. Germline loops: CDR1 GTSNPN, CDR2 SVGIG (reference sequence).